Listed below are T cell receptor beta chains from one sample, sequenced in a study of CD8 T cells in Susac syndrome. TCRdb re-analysed the immunoSEQ multiplex PCR reads in MiXCR, keeping a single row per CDR3 protein. Of 150,000 to 200,000 distinct CDR3 sequences in the sample, just under 95% are singletons; the top ten hold around 0.14%. Sequenced: CD4+ T cells from PBMCs. These receptors came from a human donor in good health. Each CDR3 is given with its conserved first and last residue. Each record gives: V gene, J gene, D gene, CDR3 protein, CDR3 DNA. D genes are given only for firm matches.

v_call: TRBV15
j_call: TRBJ1-4
d_call: TRBD1
cdr3_aa: CATSRGLGGQGNEKLFF
cdr3_nt: TGTGCCACCAGCAGAGGGTTAGGGGGACAGGGTAATGAAAAACTGTTTTTT

v_call: TRBV3-1
j_call: TRBJ1-1
d_call: -
cdr3_aa: CASSQEQPNTEAFF
cdr3_nt: TGTGCCAGCAGCCAAGAACAGCCGAACACTGAAGCTTTCTTT

v_call: TRBV25-1
j_call: TRBJ2-1
d_call: -
cdr3_aa: CASNEGGVDEQFF
cdr3_nt: TGTGCCAGCAACGAGGGGGGGGTAGATGAGCAGTTCTTC

v_call: TRBV20-1
j_call: TRBJ2-7
d_call: TRBD2
cdr3_aa: CSAPRGGYEQYF
cdr3_nt: TGCAGTGCTCCGCGGGGGGGTTATGAGCAGTACTTC

v_call: TRBV7-2
j_call: TRBJ2-3
d_call: TRBD2
cdr3_aa: CASSLTSGDTQYF
cdr3_nt: TGTGCCAGCAGCTTGACTAGCGGTGATACGCAGTATTTT

v_call: TRBV29-1
j_call: TRBJ2-3
d_call: -
cdr3_aa: CSVAGRENTDTQYF
cdr3_nt: TGCAGCGTCGCGGGCAGGGAGAACACAGATACGCAGTATTTT

v_call: TRBV5-1
j_call: TRBJ2-5
d_call: -
cdr3_aa: CASSLLSQGMETQYF
cdr3_nt: TGCGCCAGCAGCTTGTTATCGCAGGGGATGGAGACCCAGTACTTC

v_call: TRBV20-1
j_call: TRBJ2-3
d_call: TRBD2
cdr3_aa: CSAERGGRDTQYF
cdr3_nt: TGCAGCGCCGAGCGGGGGGGCCGGGATACGCAGTATTTT

v_call: TRBV20-1
j_call: TRBJ1-4
d_call: -
cdr3_aa: CSANGQNEKLFF
cdr3_nt: TGCAGTGCTAACGGGCAGAATGAAAAACTGTTTTTT

v_call: TRBV7-6
j_call: TRBJ2-5
d_call: TRBD1
cdr3_aa: CASSIQGAETQYF
cdr3_nt: TGTGCCAGCAGCATACAGGGGGCTGAGACCCAGTACTTC

v_call: TRBV15
j_call: TRBJ2-6
d_call: TRBD1
cdr3_aa: CATSRGTGGSPGANVLTF
cdr3_nt: TGTGCCACCAGCAGGGGAACAGGGGGATCCCCCGGGGCCAACGTCCTGACTTTC

v_call: TRBV7-9
j_call: TRBJ2-1
d_call: -
cdr3_aa: CASSFSRGEQFF
cdr3_nt: TGTGCCAGCAGCTTCTCAAGGGGTGAGCAGTTCTTC

v_call: TRBV29-1
j_call: TRBJ2-7
d_call: -
cdr3_aa: CSVESGTPGGEQYF
cdr3_nt: TGCAGCGTTGAATCCGGGACTCCAGGGGGTGAGCAGTACTTC

v_call: TRBV4-3
j_call: TRBJ2-1
d_call: TRBD2
cdr3_aa: CASSQDTRGAGKNEQFF
cdr3_nt: TGCGCCAGCAGCCAAGATACGCGGGGGGCTGGGAAGAATGAGCAGTTCTTC

v_call: TRBV6-5
j_call: TRBJ2-7
d_call: -
cdr3_aa: CASSSPGRTYEQYF
cdr3_nt: TGTGCCAGCAGTTCCCCAGGCAGAACCTACGAGCAGTACTTC

v_call: TRBV5-4
j_call: TRBJ2-2
d_call: -
cdr3_aa: CASSLVGPTGPPGELFF
cdr3_nt: TGTGCCAGCAGCTTGGTCGGGCCTACAGGGCCACCCGGGGAGCTGTTTTTT

v_call: TRBV7-9
j_call: TRBJ1-4
d_call: TRBD1
cdr3_aa: CASSTGQGREKLFF
cdr3_nt: TGTGCCAGCAGCACGGGACAGGGAAGGGAAAAACTGTTTTTT

v_call: TRBV19
j_call: TRBJ2-7
d_call: -
cdr3_aa: CASSSWDGPYEQYF
cdr3_nt: TGTGCCAGTAGTTCCTGGGACGGCCCCTACGAGCAGTACTTC

v_call: TRBV3-1
j_call: TRBJ1-1
d_call: -
cdr3_aa: CASSQLPIEAFF
cdr3_nt: TGTGCCAGCAGCCAACTCCCGATTGAAGCTTTCTTT